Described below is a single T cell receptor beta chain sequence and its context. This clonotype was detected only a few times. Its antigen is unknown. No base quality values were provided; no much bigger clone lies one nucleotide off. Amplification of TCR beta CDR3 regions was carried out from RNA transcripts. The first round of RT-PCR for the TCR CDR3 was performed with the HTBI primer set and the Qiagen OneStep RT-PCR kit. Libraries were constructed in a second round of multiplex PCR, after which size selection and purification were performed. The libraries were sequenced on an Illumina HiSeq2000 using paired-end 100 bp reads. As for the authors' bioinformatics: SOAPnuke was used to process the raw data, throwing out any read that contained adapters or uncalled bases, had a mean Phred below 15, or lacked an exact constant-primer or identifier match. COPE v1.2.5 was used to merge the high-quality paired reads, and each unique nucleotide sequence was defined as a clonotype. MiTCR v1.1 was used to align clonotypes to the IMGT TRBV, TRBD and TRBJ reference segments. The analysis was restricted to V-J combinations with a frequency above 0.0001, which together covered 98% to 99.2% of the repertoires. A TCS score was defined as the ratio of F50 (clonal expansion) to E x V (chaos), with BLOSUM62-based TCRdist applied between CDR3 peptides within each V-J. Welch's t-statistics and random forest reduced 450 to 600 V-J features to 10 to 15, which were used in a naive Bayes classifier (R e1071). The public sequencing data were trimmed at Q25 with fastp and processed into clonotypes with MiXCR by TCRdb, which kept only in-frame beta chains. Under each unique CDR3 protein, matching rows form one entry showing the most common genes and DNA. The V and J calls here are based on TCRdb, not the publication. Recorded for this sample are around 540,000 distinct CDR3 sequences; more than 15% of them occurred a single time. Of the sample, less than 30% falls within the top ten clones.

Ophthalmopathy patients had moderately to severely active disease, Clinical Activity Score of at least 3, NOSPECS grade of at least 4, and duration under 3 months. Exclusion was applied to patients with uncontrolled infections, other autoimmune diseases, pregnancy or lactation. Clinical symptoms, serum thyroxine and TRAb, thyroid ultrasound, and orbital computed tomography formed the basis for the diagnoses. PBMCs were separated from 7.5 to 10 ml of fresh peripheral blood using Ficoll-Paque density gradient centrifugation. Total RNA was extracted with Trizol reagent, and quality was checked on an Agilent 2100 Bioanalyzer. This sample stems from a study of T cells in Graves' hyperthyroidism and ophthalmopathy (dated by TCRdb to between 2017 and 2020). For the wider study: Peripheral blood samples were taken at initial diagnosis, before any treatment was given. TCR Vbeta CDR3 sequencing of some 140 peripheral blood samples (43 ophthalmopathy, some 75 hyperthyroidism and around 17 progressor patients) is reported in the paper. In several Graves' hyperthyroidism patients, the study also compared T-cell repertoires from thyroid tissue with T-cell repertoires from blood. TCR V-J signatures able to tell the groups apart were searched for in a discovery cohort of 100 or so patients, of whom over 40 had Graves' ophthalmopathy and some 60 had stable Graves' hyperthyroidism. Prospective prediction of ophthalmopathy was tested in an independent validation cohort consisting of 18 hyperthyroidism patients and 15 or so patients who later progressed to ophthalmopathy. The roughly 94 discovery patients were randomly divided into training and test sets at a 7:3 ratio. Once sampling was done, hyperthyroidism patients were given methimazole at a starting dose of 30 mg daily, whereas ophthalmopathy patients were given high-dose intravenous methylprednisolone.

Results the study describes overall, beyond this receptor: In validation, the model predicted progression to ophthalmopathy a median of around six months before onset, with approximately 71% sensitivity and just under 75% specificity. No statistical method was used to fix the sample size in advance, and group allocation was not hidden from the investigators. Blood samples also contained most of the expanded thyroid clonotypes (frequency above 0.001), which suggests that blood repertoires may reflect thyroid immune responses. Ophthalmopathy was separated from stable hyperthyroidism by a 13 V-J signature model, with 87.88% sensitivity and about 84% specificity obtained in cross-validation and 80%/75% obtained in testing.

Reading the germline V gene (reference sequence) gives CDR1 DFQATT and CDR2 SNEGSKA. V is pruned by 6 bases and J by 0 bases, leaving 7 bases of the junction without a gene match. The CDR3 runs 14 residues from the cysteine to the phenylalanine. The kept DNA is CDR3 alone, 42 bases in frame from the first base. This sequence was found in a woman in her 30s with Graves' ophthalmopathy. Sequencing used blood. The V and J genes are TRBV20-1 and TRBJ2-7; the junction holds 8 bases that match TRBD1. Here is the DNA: TGCAGTGCCATCAGCCAGGGGGCCTCCTACGAGCAGTACTTC. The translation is CSAISQGASYEQYF.